This T cell receptor beta chain was recorded in a study of cytomegalovirus exposure and HLA in healthy donors. This CDR3 contains 14 residues. Germline-derived CDR1 and CDR2 are SGHDN and FVKESK. V gave up 3 bases and J gave up 4 bases, with 9 bases separating them. Use of 60 Vbeta and 13 Jbeta primers characterized the PCR. Assay: immunoSEQ multiplex PCR; the TCRdb copy retains only in-frame clones and omits some. The table includes approximately 170,000 clones, over 80% detected once. Study-level points and caveats: It was reported that TCR beta sequences correctly inferred the HLA-A and HLA-B alleles for most subjects.

Concerning this clone: Its target is unknown.

The origin of this receptor is a human donor in good health. This chain joins TRBV14 and TRBJ1-4; TRBD1 might be the D (6 bases). The sample taken for sequencing was PBMCs. The DNA of the CDR3 is TGTGCCAGCAGCCACCAGGGGCGTAATGAAAAACTGTTTTTT. Its translation is CASSHQGRNEKLFF.